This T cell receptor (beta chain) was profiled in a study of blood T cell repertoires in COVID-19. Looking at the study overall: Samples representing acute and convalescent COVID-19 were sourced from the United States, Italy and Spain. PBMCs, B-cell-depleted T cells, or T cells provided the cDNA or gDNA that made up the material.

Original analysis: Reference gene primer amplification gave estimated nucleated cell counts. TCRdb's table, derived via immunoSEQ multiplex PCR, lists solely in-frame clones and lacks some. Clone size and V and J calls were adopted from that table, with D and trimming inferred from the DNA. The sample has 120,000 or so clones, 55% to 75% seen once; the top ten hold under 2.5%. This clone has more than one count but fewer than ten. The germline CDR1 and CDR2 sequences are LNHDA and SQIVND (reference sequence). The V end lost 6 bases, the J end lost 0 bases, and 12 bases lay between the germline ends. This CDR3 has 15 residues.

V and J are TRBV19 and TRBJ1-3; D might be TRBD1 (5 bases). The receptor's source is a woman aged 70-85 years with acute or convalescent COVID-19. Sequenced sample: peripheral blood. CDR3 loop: CASRKQANSGNTIYF. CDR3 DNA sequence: TGTGCCAGTAGAAAACAGGCGAACTCTGGAAACACCATATATTTT.